The clone carrying this T cell receptor beta chain was found once. Its antigen is not identified. Trimming removed 8 bases from V and 4 bases from J; junction bases left unmatched: 8. CDR3 length equals 14 residues. The germline CDR1 and CDR2 sequences are MNHEY and SMNVEV (reference sequence). This sample is drawn from a study of T cell repertoires in cytomegalovirus infection. In the study overall: Researchers turned to recently identified HLA-C-restricted CMV epitopes as well as well-studied HLA-B-restricted ones. Based on public TCR beta signatures, there were indications of CMV infection and of a matching HLA type. Overall study results and limits: Dominating the ex vivo response were HLA-C-restricted CMV-specific TCR beta clonotypes. Summed public TCR beta family frequency identified CMV carriers bearing the relevant HLA.

TCRdb re-derived calls from the reads in MiXCR, one entry per CDR3 protein. The sample holds hundreds of thousands of distinct CDR3 sequences, roughly 43% seen once. The chain has TRBV27 and TRBJ1-2; 9 nucleotides align to TRBD1. The sample in question was cultured PBMCs, obtained from culture after CMV antigen stimulation. The TCR was taken from a human donor in good health (CMV status not recorded). Some clones in this sample may be carry-over from other donors' samples. CDR3 protein: CASGNRGRTYGYTF. DNA of the CDR3: TGTGCCAGCGGTAACAGGGGGCGCACCTATGGCTACACCTTC.